This T cell receptor (beta chain) was captured in a study of T cell changes during pregnancy in multiple sclerosis. This CDR3 is 14 amino acids long. The J segment lost 5 bases and the V segment lost 2 bases, leaving 3 bases of the junction unmatched. The germline V gene encodes CDR1 GTSNPN and CDR2 SVGIG (reference sequence). TCRdb keeps only in-frame clones here, not all; method: immunoSEQ multiplex PCR. The table lists 20,000 to 25,000 clones, roughly 84% of them singletons, with 7.7% in the top ten. This sequence joins TRBV30 and TRBJ2-3; 11 nucleotides match TRBD2. The sequencing here drew on CD8+ T cells from peripheral blood mononuclear cells, taken after pregnancy. The origin of this receptor is a female donor with multiple sclerosis, enrolled in a pregnancy study. The CDR3 loop reads CAWSWTSGQDTQYF. The CDR3 DNA reads as TGTGCCTGGAGTTGGACTAGCGGGCAAGATACGCAGTATTTT.